The 23 T cell receptor beta chains presented below share a single source sample, sequenced in a study of T cell clonality in common variable immunodeficiency. The protocol was immunoSEQ multiplex PCR, while the TCRdb copy is restricted to in-frame clones and leaves out a portion. This sample has 40,000 to 50,000 clones, each found more than once. Sequences were obtained from peripheral blood mononuclear cells. Receptors were obtained from a person between 18 and 69 years old in good health.

This clone came up many times. The CDR3 goes on 3 residues after the read ends, and that part is filled in from the germline J gene. This chain connects TRBV5-5 to TRBJ1-4; 8 bases line up with TRBD1. With V trimmed by 3 bases and J by 5 bases, 3 bases remained unmatched. CDR1 and CDR2 from the germline V gene are SGHKS and YYEKEE (reference sequence). The CDR3 is 14 amino acids. CDR3 bases read: TGTGCCAGCAGCTGGACAGGGAAAAATGAAAAA. Amino acids: CASSWTGKNEK. The complete CDR3 protein is CASSWTGKNEKLFF.

This clone was detected ten times or more. The CDR3 is cut off 3 residues early in the read; its end comes from the germline J gene. The chain employs TRBV27 and TRBJ2-3; TRBD2 might be the D (6 bases). The germline V gene encodes CDR1 MNHEY and CDR2 SMNVEV (reference sequence). The V end was cut by 4 bases, the J end by 2 bases, with 13 bases between. The CDR3 runs to 15 residues. CDR3 region: CASSSATRNTDTQYF. The sequenced CDR3 bases are TGTGCCAGCAGTTCGGCGACTAGAAACACAGATACG.

A note on this clone: The observed sequence ends 3 residues before the CDR3 terminus, with the missing tail filled in from the germline J gene. The chain carries TRBV6-2 or TRBV6-3 and TRBJ2-3; TRBD2 aligns across 14 bases. The CDR3 loop spans 16 amino acids. V shed 7 bases and J 3 bases; nucleotides not matched to a gene: 6. In germline, CDR1 is MNHEY, CDR2 SVGEGT. CDR3 in amino acids: CASTRLAGGLTDTQYF. The CDR3 DNA, read in part, is TGTGCCAGCACAAGACTAGCGGGGGGGCTGACAGATACG.

This clone was picked up many times. The DNA ends 3 residues before the CDR3 does, and the rest of the CDR3 is filled in from the germline J gene. The chain has TRBV30 and TRBJ1-6; TRBD1 aligns across 10 bases. Looked up from germline, CDR1 is GTSNPN and CDR2 is SVGIG (reference sequence). Unmatched junction bases numbered 2, after V lost 4 bases and J lost 5 bases. There are 14 residues in the CDR3. The DNA read from the CDR3 is TGTGCCTGGACGGGACAGGGGCATAATTCACCC. Translation: CAWTGQGHNSP. The CDR3 in its entirety is CAWTGQGHNSPLHF.

At least ten counts were recorded for this clone. The read halts 3 residues ahead of the CDR3 end, with the missing end drawn from the germline J gene. This sequence joins TRBV13 and TRBJ2-3; D remains unclear. Germline V gene lookup returns CDR1 PRHDT and CDR2 FYEKMQ (reference sequence). Trimming left V 5 bases short and J 3 bases short, with 12 bases between. The CDR3 covers 14 residues. CDR3 protein: CASSPPSRTDTQYF. CDR3 DNA, as far as it was read: TGTGCCAGCAGCCCTCCCTCAAGGACAGATACG. Together with reference TRBV13 and TRBJ2-3, the CDR3 gives the full variable domain: AAGVIQSPRHLIKEKRETATLKCYPIPRHDTVYWYQQGPGQDPQFLISFYEKMQSDKGSIPDRFSAQQFSDYHSELNMSSLELGDSALYFCASSPPSRTDTQYFGPGTRLTVL.

This clone was recorded many times. The junction and the germline gene differ at one end; a read error may be behind it. The read terminates 3 residues ahead of where the CDR3 ends, so the germline J gene completes it. The chain links TRBV4-2 to TRBJ2-2; D may be TRBD2 (6 bases). The CDR3 spans 15 residues. The germline gives CDR1 LGHNA, CDR2 YNFKEQ. The CDR3 loop reads CASSQGRRRESPLFF. Partial CDR3 DNA: TGCGCCAGCAGCCAAGGGCGCAGGCGGGAATCACCG.

Ten or more counts support this clone. The CDR3 is cut off 3 residues early in the read; its end comes from the germline J gene. J is TRBJ1-4 and V is TRBV30, with D perhaps TRBD1 (6 bases). CDR1 is GTSNPN, CDR2 SVGIG, per germline (reference sequence). The CDR3 is 13 amino acids. V was shortened by 5 bases and J by 5 bases, with 12 bases between the two germline ends. Partial CDR3 DNA: TGTGCCTGGCAACAGGGTGGAAATGAAAAA. Its protein is CAWQQGGNEK. The CDR3 reads in full as CAWQQGGNEKLFF.

Comments on this clone: The read finishes 3 residues shy of the CDR3 end, and the germline J gene is used to complete it. The chain couples TRBV18 to TRBJ1-2; 9 bases match TRBD1. V shed 3 bases and J 6 bases; nucleotides not matched to a gene: 5. The CDR3 totals 14 residues. The germline V gene has CDR1 KGHSH and CDR2 LQKENI. CDR3 bases read: TGTGCCAGCTCACCTCGGGACAGGGAAGATGGC. Amino acids: CASSPRDREDG. In full, the CDR3 is CASSPRDREDGYTF.

There are many counts of this clone. The CDR3 is cut off 3 residues early in the read; its end comes from the germline J gene. The chain carries TRBV7-2 and TRBJ2-7; the match to TRBD2 covers 10 bases. Germline loops: CDR1 SGHTA, CDR2 FQGNSA. Unmatched junction bases numbered 6, after V lost 0 bases and J lost 1 base. This CDR3 is 17 amino acids long. The CDR3 loop is CASSLARSSGGSYEQYF. The covered CDR3 bases are TGTGCCAGCAGCTTAGCGCGTTCTAGCGGGGGATCCTACGAG. Complete variable domain (other parts from reference TRBV7-2 and TRBJ2-7): GAGVSQSPSNKVTEKGKDVELRCDPISGHTALYWYRQSLGQGLEFLIYFQGNSAPDKSGLPSDRFSAERTGGSVSTLTIQRTQQEDSAVYLCASSLARSSGGSYEQYFGPGTRLTVT.

This clone was recorded many times. With the read ending 3 residues before the CDR3 end, the germline J gene is used to fill in that end. The V call is TRBV13, the J call TRBJ2-2, with 9 bases matching TRBD2. The germline gives CDR1 PRHDT, CDR2 FYEKMQ (reference sequence). There are 15 residues in the CDR3. V gave up 0 bases and J gave up 7 bases; unmatched junction bases: 3. Incomplete CDR3 DNA: TGTGCCAGCAGCTTAGGTCTAGCGGGGAGCGGGGAG. This codes for CASSLGLAGSGE. The entire CDR3 sequence reads CASSLGLAGSGELFF.

The table lists this clone with many counts. The read terminates 3 residues before the CDR3 end, so the remaining end is supplied by the germline J gene. This rearrangement joins TRBV6-1 to TRBJ1-2; 9 positions agree with TRBD1. V was pared by 1 base and J by 0 bases, with 6 bases of the junction left unmatched. The CDR3 length is 17 residues. CDR1 and CDR2 from the germline V gene are MNHNS and SASEGT. CDR3 DNA (partial): TGTGCCAGCAGTGAAGTCGACAGGGGGAGACCTAACTATGGC. Protein product: CASSEVDRGRPNYG. The full CDR3 protein is CASSEVDRGRPNYGYTF.

This clone occurred many times. The read halts 3 residues ahead of the CDR3 end, with the missing end drawn from the germline J gene. The chain joins TRBV7-2 to TRBJ2-5, with TRBD1 matching over 7 bases. Germline trimming cut 0 bases from V and 5 bases from J; bases unmatched to any gene: 3. The CDR3 contains 14 residues. Germline V gene sequence: CDR1 SGHTA, CDR2 FQGNSA. The covered CDR3 bases are TGTGCCAGCAGCTTAGCTAGGGGGCGGGAGACC. Translated: CASSLARGRET. The entire CDR3 is CASSLARGRETQYF.

This clone was seen ten or more times. Read data end 3 residues before the CDR3 end; the end is taken from the germline J gene. The chain uses TRBV6-1 and TRBJ1-2, with 7 bases aligning to TRBD1. The CDR3 totals 13 residues. In germline, CDR1 is MNHNS, CDR2 SASEGT. With 4 bases clipped from V and 5 bases from J, the junction kept 4 bases outside the gene matches. This chain's CDR3 is CASSARDSYGYTF. The sequenced part of the CDR3 DNA is TGTGCCAGCAGTGCCAGGGACAGTTATGGC.

This clone came up many times. The junction differs from germline at one of its ends, possibly a read error. The read finishes 3 residues shy of the CDR3 end, and the germline J gene is used to complete it. This rearrangement joins TRBV7-2 to TRBJ2-2; TRBD2 matches at 11 bases. This CDR3 contains 15 residues. CDR1 and CDR2 (germline): SGHTA, FQGNSA. CDR3 sequence reads: CASSVAGGLTGELFF. The sequenced part of the CDR3 DNA is TGTGCCAGCAGCGTAGCGGGGGGGCTCACCGGGGAG.

This clone was picked up many times. The read ends 3 residues shy of where the CDR3 ends; the end is completed using the germline J gene. V gene TRBV7-7 combines with J gene TRBJ2-5, with a possible D match to TRBD1 (6 bases). The CDR3 runs to 16 residues. Germline V lookup: CDR1 SSHAT, CDR2 FNYEAQ (reference sequence). Trimming cost V 1 base and J 5 bases, with 17 bases left between them. The CDR3 here is CASSLGTGTQGETQYF. The covered CDR3 bases are TGTGCCAGCAGCTTAGGCACGGGAACCCAGGGGGAGACC.

This clone has ten or more counts. Read sequence stops 3 residues before the CDR3 end, and the germline J gene provides the missing end. This rearrangement joins TRBV6-1 to TRBJ2-4; 7 nucleotides align to TRBD1. J was trimmed by 7 bases and V by 2 bases; bases with no gene match: 5. Germline V gene data show CDR1 as MNHNS and CDR2 as SASEGT. CDR3 size: 14 residues. The DNA read from the CDR3 is TGTGCCAGCAGTGAAAAAGAGACAGGGAACATT. It is translated as CASSEKETGNI. The entire CDR3 protein is CASSEKETGNIQYF.

This clone was seen a handful of times. The CDR3 end falls 3 residues outside the read, so it is completed with the germline J gene. This chain connects TRBV7-9 to TRBJ2-5; TRBD2 matches 8 bases. The CDR3 is made up of 15 amino acids. The junction had 10 bases not matched to a gene; V was cut back by 8 bases and J by 2 bases. CDR1 and CDR2 (germline): SEHNR, FQNEAQ (reference sequence). The sequenced CDR3 bases are TGTGCCAGCCTTTATCCGGGGGGGGGACAAGAGACC. Translation gives CASLYPGGGQET. The whole CDR3 protein is CASLYPGGGQETQYF.

In its sample, this clone was seen many times. A read error may produce the germline difference seen at one junction end. The CDR3 here is CASSHSIANYGYTF. Incomplete CDR3 DNA: TGCGCCAGCAGCCATTCAATAGCTAACTATGGC. This chain uses TRBV4-2 with TRBJ1-2, with D hard to call. The read gets to within 3 residues of the CDR3 end, and the germline J gene fills in the rest. Germline CDR1 is LGHNA and CDR2 is YNFKEQ. There are 14 residues in the CDR3.

This clone was observed a few times. The CDR3 is cut off 3 residues early in the read; its end comes from the germline J gene. This sample also contains other DNA sequences that code for the same CDR3. The V gene is TRBV18, the J gene TRBJ1-2, with no clear D. This CDR3 has 12 amino acids. Germline V lookup: CDR1 KGHSH, CDR2 LQKENI. CDR3 protein: CASSPRTDTYTF. The part of the CDR3 DNA that was read is TGTGCCAGCTCACCACGCACAGATACC.

At least ten counts were recorded for this clone. Read coverage stops 3 residues before the CDR3 terminus; the germline J gene supplies the remainder. This chain joins TRBV10-3 and TRBJ1-6; TRBD1 agrees at 9 bases. Germline values: CDR1 ENHRY, CDR2 SYGVKD. The V and J ends lost 6 bases and 9 bases, in that order; junction bases with no gene match: 6. This CDR3 spans 14 amino acids. CDR3: CAIRRDRESSPLHF. The DNA read from the CDR3 is TGTGCCATCAGGAGGGACAGGGAGAGTTCACCC.

The sample holds many counts of this clone. The CDR3 end is not reached by the read, which stops 3 residues before it; the germline J gene fills it in. The chain couples TRBV12-3 or TRBV12-4 to TRBJ2-7; weak D call: TRBD1 (6 bases). The CDR3 sequence is 13 residues long. The V end was cut by 5 bases, the J end by 3 bases, with 11 bases between. The CDR3 reads CASSGLGGYEQYF. CDR3 DNA, as far as it was read: TGTGCCAGCAGTGGGTTAGGGGGCTACGAG.

There are a few counts of this clone. The read gets to within 3 residues of the CDR3 end, and the germline J gene fills in the rest. The rearrangement uses TRBV7-9 and TRBJ1-1; TRBD1 might be the D (6 bases). The V gene's germline CDR1 is SEHNR and CDR2 FQNEAQ (reference sequence). The CDR3 consists of 12 residues. The part of the CDR3 DNA that was read is TGTGCCAGCAGCGAACAGGGAGTCGCA. Amino acids: CASSEQGVA. From start to end, the CDR3 is CASSEQGVAAFF.

This clone was counted ten times or more. The CDR3 bases that were read are TGCAGTGCTAGAGATAAGGGTCAGCCC. This sequence encodes CSARDKGQP. The entire CDR3 reads CSARDKGQPQHF. The gene calls are TRBV20-1 and TRBJ1-5; D call uncertain. The read finishes 3 residues shy of the CDR3 end, and the germline J gene is used to complete it. Germline assignment: CDR1 DFQATT and CDR2 SNEGSKA (reference sequence). This CDR3 is built from 12 residues. The ends were cut back, 0 bases at V and 6 bases at J, with 6 bases in the middle.